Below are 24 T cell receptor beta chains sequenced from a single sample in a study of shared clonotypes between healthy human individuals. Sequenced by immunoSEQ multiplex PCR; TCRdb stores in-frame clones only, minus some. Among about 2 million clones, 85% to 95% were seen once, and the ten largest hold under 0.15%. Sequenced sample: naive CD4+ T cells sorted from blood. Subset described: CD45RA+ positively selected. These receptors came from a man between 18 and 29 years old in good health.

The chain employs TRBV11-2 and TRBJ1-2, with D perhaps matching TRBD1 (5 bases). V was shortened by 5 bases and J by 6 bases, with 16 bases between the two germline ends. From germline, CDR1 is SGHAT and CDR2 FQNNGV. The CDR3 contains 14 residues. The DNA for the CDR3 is TGTGCCAGCAGCACCCCCGCGAGGGGCGATGGCTACACCTTC. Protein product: CASSTPARGDGYTF.

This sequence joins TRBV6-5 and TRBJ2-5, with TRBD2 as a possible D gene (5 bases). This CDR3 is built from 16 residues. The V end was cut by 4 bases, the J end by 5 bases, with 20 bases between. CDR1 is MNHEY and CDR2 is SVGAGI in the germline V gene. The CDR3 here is CASSSPTGGFGETQYF. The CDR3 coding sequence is TGTGCCAGCAGTTCTCCAACCGGCGGGTTCGGGGAGACCCAGTACTTC.

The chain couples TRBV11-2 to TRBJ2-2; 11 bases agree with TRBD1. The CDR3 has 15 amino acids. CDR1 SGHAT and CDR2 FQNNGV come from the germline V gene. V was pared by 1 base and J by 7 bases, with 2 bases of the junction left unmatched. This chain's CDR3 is CASSLGDRGDGELFF. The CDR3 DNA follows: TGTGCCAGCAGCTTAGGGGACAGGGGGGACGGGGAGCTGTTTTTT.

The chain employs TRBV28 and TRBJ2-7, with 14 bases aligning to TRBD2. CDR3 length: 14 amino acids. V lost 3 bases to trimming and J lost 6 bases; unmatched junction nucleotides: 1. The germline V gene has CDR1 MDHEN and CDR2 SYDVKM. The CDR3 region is CASSLGTSGSEQYF. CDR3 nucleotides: TGTGCCAGCAGTTTGGGGACTAGCGGGAGCGAGCAGTACTTC.

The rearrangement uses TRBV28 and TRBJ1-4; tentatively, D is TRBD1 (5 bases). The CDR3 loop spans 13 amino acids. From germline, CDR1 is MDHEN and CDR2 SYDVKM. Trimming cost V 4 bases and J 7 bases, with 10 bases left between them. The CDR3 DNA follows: TGTGCCAGCAGTTCGGGGCAGGGTGAAAAACTGTTTTTT. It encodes CASSSGQGEKLFF.

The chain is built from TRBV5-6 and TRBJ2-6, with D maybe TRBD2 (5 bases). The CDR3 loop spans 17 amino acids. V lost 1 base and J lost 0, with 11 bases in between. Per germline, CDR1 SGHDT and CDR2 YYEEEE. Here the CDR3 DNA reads TGTGCCAGCAGCTTGAGGACTCTTTTCTCTGGGGCCAACGTCCTGACTTTC. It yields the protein CASSLRTLFSGANVLTF.

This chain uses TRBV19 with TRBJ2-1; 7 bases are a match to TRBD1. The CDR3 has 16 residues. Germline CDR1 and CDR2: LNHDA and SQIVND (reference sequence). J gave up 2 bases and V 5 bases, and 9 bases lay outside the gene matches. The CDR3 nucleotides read TGTGCCAGTAGTGAAACGACAGGGAAACCCTACAATGAGCAGTTCTTC. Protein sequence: CASSETTGKPYNEQFF.

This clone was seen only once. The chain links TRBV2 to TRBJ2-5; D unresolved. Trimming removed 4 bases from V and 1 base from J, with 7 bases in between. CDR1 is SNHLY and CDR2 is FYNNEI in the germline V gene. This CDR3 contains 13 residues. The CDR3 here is CASSGNPQETQYF. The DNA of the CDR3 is TGTGCCAGCAGTGGGAACCCCCAAGAGACCCAGTACTTC. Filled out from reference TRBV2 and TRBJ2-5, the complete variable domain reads EPEVTQTPSHQVTQMGQEVILRCVPISNHLYFYWYRQILGQKVEFLVSFYNNEISEKSEIFDDQFSVERPDGSNFTLKIRSTKLEDSAMYFCASSGNPQETQYFGPGTRLLVL.

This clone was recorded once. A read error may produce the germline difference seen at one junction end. The CDR3 here is CASTYLSTSSGNTIYF. CDR3 bases: TGTGCCAGCACTTACCTTTCGACCAGCTCTGGAAACACCATATATTTT. The chain couples TRBV6-6 to TRBJ1-3; D gene ambiguous. The germline CDR1 and CDR2 sequences are MNHNY and SVGAGI (reference sequence). The CDR3 loop spans 16 amino acids.

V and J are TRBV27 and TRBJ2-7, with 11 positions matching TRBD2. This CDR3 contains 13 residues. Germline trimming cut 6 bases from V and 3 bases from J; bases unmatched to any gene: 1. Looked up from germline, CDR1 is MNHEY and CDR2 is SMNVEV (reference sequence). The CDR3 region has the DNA TGTGCCAGCAGACTAGCGGGAGTCTACGAGCAGTACTTC. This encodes CASRLAGVYEQYF.

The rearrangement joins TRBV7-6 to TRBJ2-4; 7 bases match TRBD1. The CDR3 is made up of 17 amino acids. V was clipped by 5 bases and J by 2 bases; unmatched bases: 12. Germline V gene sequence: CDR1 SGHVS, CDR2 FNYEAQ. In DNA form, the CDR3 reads TGTGCCAGCAGCCCTAGTCTAGGGGACAGTCCCAAAAACATTCAGTACTTC. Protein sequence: CASSPSLGDSPKNIQYF.

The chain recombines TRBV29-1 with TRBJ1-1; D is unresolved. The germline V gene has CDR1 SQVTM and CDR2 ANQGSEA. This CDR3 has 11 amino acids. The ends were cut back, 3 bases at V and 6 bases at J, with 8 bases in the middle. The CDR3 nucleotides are TGCAGCGTTGAGTGGTTGGCTGAAGCTTTCTTT. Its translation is CSVEWLAEAFF.

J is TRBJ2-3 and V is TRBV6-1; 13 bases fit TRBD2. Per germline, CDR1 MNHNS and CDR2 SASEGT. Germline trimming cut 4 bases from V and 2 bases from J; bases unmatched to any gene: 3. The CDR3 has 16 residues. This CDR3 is CASSAGLAGPTDTQYF. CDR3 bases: TGTGCCAGCAGTGCGGGACTAGCGGGGCCCACAGATACGCAGTATTTT.

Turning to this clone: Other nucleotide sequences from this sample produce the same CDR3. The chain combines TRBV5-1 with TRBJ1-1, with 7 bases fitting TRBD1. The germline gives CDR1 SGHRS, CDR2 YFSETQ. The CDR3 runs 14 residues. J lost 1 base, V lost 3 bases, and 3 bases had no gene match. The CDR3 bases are TGCGCCAGCAGCTCCAGACAGGGGAACACTGAAGCTTTCTTT. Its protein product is CASSSRQGNTEAFF.

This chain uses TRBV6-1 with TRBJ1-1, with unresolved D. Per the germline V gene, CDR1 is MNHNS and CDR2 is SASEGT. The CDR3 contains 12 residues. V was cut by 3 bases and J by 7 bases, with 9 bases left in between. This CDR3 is CASSEPRVEAFF. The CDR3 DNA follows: TGTGCCAGCAGTGAGCCGAGGGTTGAAGCTTTCTTT.

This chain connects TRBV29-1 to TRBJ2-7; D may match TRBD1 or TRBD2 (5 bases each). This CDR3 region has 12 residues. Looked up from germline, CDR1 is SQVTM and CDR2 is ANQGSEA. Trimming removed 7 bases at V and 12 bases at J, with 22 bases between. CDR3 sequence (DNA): TGCAGCGCACCGGGGCGCTTGGCCTGGGGGTACTTC. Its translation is CSAPGRLAWGYF.

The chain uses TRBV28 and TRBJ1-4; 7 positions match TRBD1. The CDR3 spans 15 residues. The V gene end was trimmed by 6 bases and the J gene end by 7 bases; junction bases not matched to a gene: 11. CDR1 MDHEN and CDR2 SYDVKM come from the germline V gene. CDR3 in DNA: TGTGCCAGCAGCCGTACAGGGGCAGGGAGTGAAAAACTGTTTTTT. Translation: CASSRTGAGSEKLFF.

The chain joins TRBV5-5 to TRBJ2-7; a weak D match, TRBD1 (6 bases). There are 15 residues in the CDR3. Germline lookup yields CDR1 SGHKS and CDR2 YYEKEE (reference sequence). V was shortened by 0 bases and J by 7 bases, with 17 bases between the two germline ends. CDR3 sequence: CASSLVHYRAHEQYF. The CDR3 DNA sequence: TGTGCCAGCAGCTTGGTACATTACAGGGCTCATGAGCAGTACTTC.

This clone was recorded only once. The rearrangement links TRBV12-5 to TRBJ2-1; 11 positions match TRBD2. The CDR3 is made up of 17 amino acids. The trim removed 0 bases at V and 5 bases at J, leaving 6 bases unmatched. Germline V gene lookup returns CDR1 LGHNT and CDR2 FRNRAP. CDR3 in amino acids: CASGLVTGTSGNNEQFF. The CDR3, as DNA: TGTGCTAGTGGTTTGGTAACGGGGACTAGCGGAAACAATGAGCAGTTCTTC.

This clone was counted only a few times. The CDR3: CASSLGVGSNYGYTF. The CDR3, as DNA: TGTGCCAGCAGCTTGGGCGTTGGGAGTAACTATGGCTACACCTTC. The chain carries TRBV5-6 and TRBJ1-2, with D unresolved. The CDR3 spans 15 residues. Looked up from germline, CDR1 is SGHDT and CDR2 is YYEEEE. Trimming pared 0 bases from V and 1 base from J, leaving 10 bases between.

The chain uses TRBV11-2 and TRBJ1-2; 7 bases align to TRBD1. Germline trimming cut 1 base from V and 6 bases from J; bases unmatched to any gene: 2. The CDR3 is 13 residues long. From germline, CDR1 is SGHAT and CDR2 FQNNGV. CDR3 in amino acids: CASSLARGDGYTF. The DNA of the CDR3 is TGTGCCAGCAGCTTAGCCAGGGGGGATGGCTACACCTTC. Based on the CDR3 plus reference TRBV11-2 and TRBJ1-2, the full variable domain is EAGVAQSPRYKIIEKRQSVAFWCNPISGHATLYWYQQILGQGPKLLIQFQNNGVVDDSQLPKDRFSAERLKGVDSTLKIQPAKLEDSAVYLCASSLARGDGYTFGSGTRLTVV.

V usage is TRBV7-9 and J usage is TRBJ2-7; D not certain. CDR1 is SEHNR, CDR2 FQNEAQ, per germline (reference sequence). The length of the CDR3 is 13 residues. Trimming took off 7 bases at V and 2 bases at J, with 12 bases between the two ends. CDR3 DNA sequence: TGTGCCAGCACCTTCCCAGGAGCCTACGAGCAGTACTTC. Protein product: CASTFPGAYEQYF.

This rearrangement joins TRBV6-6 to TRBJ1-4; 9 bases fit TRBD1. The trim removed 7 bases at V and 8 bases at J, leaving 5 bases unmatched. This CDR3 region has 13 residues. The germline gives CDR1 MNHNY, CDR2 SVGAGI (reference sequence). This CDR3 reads CASIGTGLEKLFF. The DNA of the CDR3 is TGTGCCAGCATTGGGACAGGGTTGGAAAAACTGTTTTTT.

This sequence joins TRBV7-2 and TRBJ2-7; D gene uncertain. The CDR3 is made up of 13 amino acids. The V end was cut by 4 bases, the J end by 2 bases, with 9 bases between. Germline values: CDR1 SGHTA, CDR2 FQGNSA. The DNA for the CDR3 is TGTGCCAGCAGCTCCAGGATCACCTACGAGCAGTACTTC. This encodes CASSSRITYEQYF.